The rows below give T cell receptor beta chains drawn from one sample of a study of radiotherapy plus CTLA-4 blockade in lung cancer. This table comes from immunoSEQ multiplex PCR, and its TCRdb copy is limited to in-frame clones, with some not included. The sample includes approximately 110,000 clones, about 80% of them seen just once. Sequenced material: peripheral blood, taken from a patient treated with radiotherapy plus ipilimumab. These receptor sequences come from a human donor with non-small cell lung cancer that progressed on radiotherapy plus ipilimumab. Some clones in this sample may be carry-over from other donors' samples. The CDR3 runs from the conserved cysteine through the conserved F or W. The order of the fields is clone size, V gene, J gene, D gene, CDR3 protein, CDR3 DNA. The D gene is left open where the match is weak. Rows may omit the clone size; those that give it use once, few, many or a size class.

size: few; V: TRBV27; J: TRBJ2-2; D: TRBD1; CDR3: CASVTGTGGGRHRGAVF; DNA: TGTGCCAGCGTCACCGGGACAGGGGGGGGAAGGCACCGGGGAGCTGTTTTT
size: -; V: TRBV19; J: TRBJ1-6; D: -; CDR3: CASSIEGSGSPLHF; DNA: TGTGCCAGTAGTATAGAAGGGTCGGGTTCACCCCTCCACTTT
size: -; V: TRBV18; J: TRBJ1-1; D: -; CDR3: CASSQGRDTEAFF; DNA: TGTGCCAGCTCACAGGGGAGGGACACTGAAGCTTTCTTT
size: once; V: TRBV6-5; J: TRBJ1-1; D: -; CDR3: CASSKSTGEAFF; DNA: TGTGCCAGCAGTAAATCGACAGGCGAAGCTTTCTTT
size: few; V: TRBV19; J: TRBJ2-3; D: -; CDR3: CASSIARTPADTQYF; DNA: TGTGCCAGTAGTATAGCCAGGACCCCCGCAGATACGCAGTATTTT
size: few; V: TRBV5-1; J: TRBJ2-7; D: -; CDR3: CASSESQGSEQYF; DNA: TGCGCCAGCAGCGAGTCACAGGGTTCCGAGCAGTACTTC
size: once; V: TRBV7-8; J: TRBJ1-2; D: TRBD1; CDR3: CASSLYRGTYGYTF; DNA: TGTGCCAGCAGCTTGTACAGGGGTACCTATGGCTACACCTTC
size: -; V: TRBV9; J: TRBJ2-7; D: -; CDR3: CASSPGQRTYEQYF; DNA: TGTGCCAGCAGCCCAGGACAACGGACCTACGAGCAGTACTTC
size: once; V: TRBV29-1; J: TRBJ1-1; D: -; CDR3: CSVGGRVAFF; DNA: TGCAGCGTTGGGGGCCGCGTGGCTTTCTTT
size: -; V: TRBV11-2; J: TRBJ2-7; D: TRBD1; CDR3: CASSPPGTGFQYF; DNA: TGTGCCAGCAGCCCCCCCGGGACAGGGTTTCAGTACTTC
size: once; V: TRBV6-6; J: TRBJ2-7; D: TRBD2; CDR3: CASSFLAENYEQYF; DNA: TGTGCCAGCAGTTTTCTAGCGGAGAACTACGAGCAGTACTTC
size: once; V: TRBV7-9; J: TRBJ1-4; D: TRBD1; CDR3: CASSLDLAQGYGEKLFF; DNA: TGTGCCAGCAGCTTAGACCTGGCACAGGGGTACGGGGAAAAACTGTTTTTT
size: -; V: TRBV9; J: TRBJ1-1; D: -; CDR3: CASSVAGGEDTEAFF; DNA: TGTGCCAGCAGCGTAGCTGGGGGGGAGGACACTGAAGCTTTCTTT
size: -; V: TRBV7-9; J: TRBJ1-6; D: TRBD1; CDR3: CASSLRGGQVSPLHF; DNA: TGTGCCAGCAGCCTAAGAGGAGGACAGGTATCACCCCTCCACTTT
size: -; V: TRBV18; J: TRBJ2-3; D: -; CDR3: CASSPLHSTDTQYF; DNA: TGTGCCAGCTCACCCCTCCACTCCACAGATACGCAGTATTTT
size: few; V: TRBV7-2; J: TRBJ1-4; D: -; CDR3: CASSARVNEKLFF; DNA: TGTGCCAGCAGCGCGAGAGTTAATGAAAAACTGTTTTTT
size: -; V: TRBV2; J: TRBJ2-2; D: TRBD1; CDR3: CASSGQGLTGELFF; DNA: TGTGCCAGCAGTGGACAGGGGCTCACCGGGGAGCTGTTTTTT
size: -; V: TRBV29-1; J: TRBJ1-5; D: -; CDR3: CSVGDRGPQHF; DNA: TGCAGCGTTGGGGACCGTGGGCCCCAGCATTTT
size: once; V: TRBV9; J: TRBJ2-7; D: TRBD1; CDR3: CASSLGQEYYEQYF; DNA: TGTGCCAGCTCCCTTGGACAGGAATACTACGAGCAGTACTTC
size: -; V: TRBV18; J: TRBJ1-1; D: -; CDR3: CASSPMARKMNTEAFF; DNA: TGTGCCAGCTCACCAATGGCCCGGAAAATGAACACTGAAGCTTTCTTT
size: few; V: TRBV7-3; J: TRBJ1-3; D: -; CDR3: CAKPPGRLSGNTIYF; DNA: TGTGCCAAGCCGCCCGGCAGGCTATCTGGAAACACCATATATTTT
size: -; V: TRBV19; J: TRBJ1-5; D: -; CDR3: CASSIRSTLHF; DNA: TGTGCCAGTAGTATAAGGAGTACGTTACATTTT
size: -; V: TRBV4-3; J: TRBJ2-7; D: -; CDR3: CASSQVHNLGTKQYF; DNA: TGCGCCAGCAGCCAAGTTCACAACCTCGGGACAAAGCAGTACTTC
size: few; V: TRBV4-3; J: TRBJ1-1; D: -; CDR3: CASSQDRNTEAFF; DNA: TGCGCCAGCAGCCAAGACAGAAACACTGAAGCTTTCTTT
size: -; V: TRBV27; J: TRBJ2-7; D: -; CDR3: CASSPLRSSSYEQYF; DNA: TGTGCCAGCAGCCCCTTAAGGTCGAGCTCCTACGAGCAGTACTTC
size: -; V: TRBV5-1; J: TRBJ2-1; D: TRBD1; CDR3: CASSLGLGQGIFEQFF; DNA: TGCGCCAGCAGTCTGGGACTGGGACAGGGCATTTTTGAGCAGTTCTTC
size: -; V: TRBV2; J: TRBJ1-6; D: -; CDR3: CASSGQSGSPLHF; DNA: TGTGCCAGCAGTGGGCAGAGCGGTTCACCCCTCCACTTT
size: -; V: TRBV7-3; J: TRBJ2-2; D: -; CDR3: CASSLWTNTGELFF; DNA: TGTGCCAGCAGCTTATGGACGAACACCGGGGAGCTGTTTTTT
size: once; V: TRBV6-5; J: TRBJ2-5; D: -; CDR3: CASSYSGSQETQYF; DNA: TGTGCCAGCAGTTATTCGGGGTCCCAAGAGACCCAGTACTTC
size: -; V: TRBV27; J: TRBJ2-7; D: -; CDR3: CASSLEQGYEQYF; DNA: TGTGCCAGCAGTTTAGAACAGGGCTACGAGCAGTACTTC
size: -; V: TRBV4-3; J: TRBJ2-1; D: -; CDR3: CASSQEIRETGQFF; DNA: TGCGCCAGCAGCCAAGAGATTAGGGAGACTGGGCAGTTCTTC
size: -; V: TRBV19; J: TRBJ1-2; D: -; CDR3: CASNPPQGPYGYTF; DNA: TGTGCCAGCAACCCCCCTCAGGGGCCCTATGGCTACACCTTC
size: -; V: TRBV19; J: TRBJ1-2; D: -; CDR3: CASRLTGTNYGYTF; DNA: TGTGCCAGTAGACTAACAGGGACTAACTATGGCTACACCTTC
size: few; V: TRBV25-1; J: TRBJ2-7; D: -; CDR3: CASSDSDSRSPYEQYF; DNA: TGTGCCAGCAGTGATTCGGACAGCCGAAGCCCCTACGAGCAGTACTTC
size: -; V: TRBV6-5; J: TRBJ2-1; D: -; CDR3: CASSYRSTAYNEQFF; DNA: TGTGCCAGCAGTTACCGCTCGACAGCCTACAATGAGCAGTTCTTC
size: -; V: TRBV12-5; J: TRBJ2-5; D: -; CDR3: CASGSPRTKKETQYF; DNA: TGTGCTAGTGGTTCCCCCCGGACTAAAAAAGAGACCCAGTACTTC
size: once; V: TRBV7-2; J: TRBJ1-6; D: -; CDR3: CASSLMTADNSPLHF; DNA: TGTGCCAGCAGCTTAATGACAGCAGATAATTCACCCCTCCACTTT
size: -; V: TRBV4-3; J: TRBJ1-5; D: -; CDR3: CASSQDQVSESNQPQHF; DNA: TGCGCCAGCAGCCAAGATCAGGTGTCAGAGAGCAATCAGCCCCAGCATTTT
size: -; V: TRBV4-2; J: TRBJ2-2; D: -; CDR3: CASSQDGGLPRNTGELFF; DNA: TGTGCCAGCAGCCAAGATGGGGGTCTCCCAAGAAACACCGGGGAGCTGTTTTTT
size: -; V: TRBV18; J: TRBJ1-4; D: -; CDR3: CASSQLRGGTNEKLFF; DNA: TGTGCCAGCTCCCAGTTAAGAGGAGGGACTAATGAAAAACTGTTTTTT
size: -; V: TRBV29-1; J: TRBJ1-3; D: -; CDR3: CSVGRGDGNTIYF; DNA: TGCAGCGTCGGACGGGGAGATGGAAACACCATATATTTT
size: -; V: TRBV7-5; J: TRBJ2-1; D: -; CDR3: CARSPRGGRSYNEQFF; DNA: TGTGCCAGAAGCCCACGGGGGGGCCGGTCCTACAATGAGCAGTTCTTC
size: -; V: TRBV18; J: TRBJ2-4; D: -; CDR3: CASSPQSKENIQYF; DNA: TGTGCCAGCTCACCACAAAGCAAAGAAAACATTCAGTACTTC
size: -; V: TRBV5-6; J: TRBJ1-4; D: -; CDR3: CASSLRGINEKLFF; DNA: TGTGCCAGCAGCTTGAGGGGTATTAATGAAAAACTGTTTTTT
size: -; V: TRBV18; J: TRBJ2-3; D: TRBD2; CDR3: CASSDGLAVHTQYF; DNA: TGTGCCAGCTCTGACGGACTAGCGGTGCATACGCAGTATTTT
size: -; V: TRBV11-1; J: TRBJ2-5; D: TRBD1; CDR3: CASNKGTGYQETQYF; DNA: TGTGCCAGCAACAAAGGGACAGGTTACCAAGAGACCCAGTACTTC
size: -; V: TRBV7-9; J: TRBJ1-4; D: -; CDR3: CASSFIPGEKLFF; DNA: TGTGCCAGCAGCTTTATACCGGGCGAAAAACTGTTTTTT
size: -; V: TRBV18; J: TRBJ1-5; D: -; CDR3: CASSSAYNQPQHF; DNA: TGTGCCAGCTCATCGGCCTACAATCAGCCCCAGCATTTT
size: -; V: TRBV2; J: TRBJ1-2; D: -; CDR3: CASSFDRNYGYTF; DNA: TGTGCCAGCAGCTTCGACAGGAACTATGGCTACACCTTC
size: -; V: TRBV10-3; J: TRBJ2-2; D: TRBD1; CDR3: CAISADRGPGELFF; DNA: TGTGCCATCAGTGCAGACAGGGGGCCCGGGGAGCTGTTTTTT
size: -; V: TRBV19; J: TRBJ1-1; D: -; CDR3: CASRLNQGMNTEAFF; DNA: TGTGCCAGTAGGTTGAACCAGGGCATGAACACTGAAGCTTTCTTT
size: -; V: TRBV9; J: TRBJ2-1; D: TRBD2; CDR3: CASSAGGGPNNLITSYNEQFF; DNA: TGTGCCAGCAGCGCAGGCGGGGGGCCAAACAATCTTATAACCTCCTACAATGAGCAGTTCTTC